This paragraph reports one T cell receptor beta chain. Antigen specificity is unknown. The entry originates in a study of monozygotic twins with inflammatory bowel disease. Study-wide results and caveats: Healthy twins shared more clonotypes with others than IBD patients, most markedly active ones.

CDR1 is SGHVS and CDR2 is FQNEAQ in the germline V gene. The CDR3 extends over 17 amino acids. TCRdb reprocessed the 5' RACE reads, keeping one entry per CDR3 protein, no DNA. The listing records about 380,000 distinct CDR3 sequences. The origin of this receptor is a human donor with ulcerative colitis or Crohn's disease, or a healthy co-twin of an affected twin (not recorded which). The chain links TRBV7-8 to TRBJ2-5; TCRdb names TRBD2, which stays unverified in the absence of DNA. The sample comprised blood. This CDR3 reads CASSLEAGGLWAETQYF.